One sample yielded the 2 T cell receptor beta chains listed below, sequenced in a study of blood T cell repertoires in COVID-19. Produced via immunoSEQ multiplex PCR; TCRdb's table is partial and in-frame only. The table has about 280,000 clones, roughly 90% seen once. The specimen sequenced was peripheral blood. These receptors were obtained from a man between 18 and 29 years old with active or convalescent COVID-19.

CDR3 sequence: CASSIGDSYSPLHF. In DNA, the CDR3 is TGTGCCAGTAGTATAGGGGACAGCTATTCACCCCTCCACTTT. The chain couples TRBV19 to TRBJ1-6; 7 nucleotides agree with TRBD1. Germline CDR1 is LNHDA and CDR2 is SQIVND (reference sequence). The length of the CDR3 is 14 residues. Trimming at V came to 1 base and at J to 8 bases, leaving 2 bases not matched to a gene.

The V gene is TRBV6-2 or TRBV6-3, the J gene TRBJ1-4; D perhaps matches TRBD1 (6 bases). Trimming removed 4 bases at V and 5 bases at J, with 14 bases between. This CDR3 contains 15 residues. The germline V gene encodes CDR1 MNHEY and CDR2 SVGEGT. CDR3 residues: CASSSPHGQNEKLFF. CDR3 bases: TGTGCCAGCAGTTCCCCTCACGGACAGAATGAAAAACTGTTTTTT.